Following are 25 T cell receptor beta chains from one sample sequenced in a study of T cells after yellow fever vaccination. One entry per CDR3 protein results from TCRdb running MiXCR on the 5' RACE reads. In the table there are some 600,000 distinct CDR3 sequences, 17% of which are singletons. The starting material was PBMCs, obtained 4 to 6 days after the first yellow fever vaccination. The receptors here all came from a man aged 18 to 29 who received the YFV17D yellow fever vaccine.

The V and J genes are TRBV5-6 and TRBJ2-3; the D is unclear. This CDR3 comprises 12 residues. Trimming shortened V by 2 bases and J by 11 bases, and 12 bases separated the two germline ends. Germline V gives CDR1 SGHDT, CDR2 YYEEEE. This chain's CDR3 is CASSFGPNRQYF. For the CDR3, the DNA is TGTGCCAGCAGCTTTGGACCAAACAGGCAGTATTTT.

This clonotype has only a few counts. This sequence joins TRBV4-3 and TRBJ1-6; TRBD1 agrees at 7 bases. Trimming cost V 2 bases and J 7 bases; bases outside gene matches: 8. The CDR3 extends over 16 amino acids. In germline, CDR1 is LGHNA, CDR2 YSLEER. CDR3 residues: CASSQSRDRANSPLHF. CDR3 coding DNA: TGCGCCAGCAGCCAAAGCCGGGACAGAGCGAATTCACCCCTCCACTTT.

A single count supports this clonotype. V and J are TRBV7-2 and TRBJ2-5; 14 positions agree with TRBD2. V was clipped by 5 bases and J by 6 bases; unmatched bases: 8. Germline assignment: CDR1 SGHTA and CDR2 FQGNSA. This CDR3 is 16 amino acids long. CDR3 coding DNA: TGTGCCAGCAGCCTTCCCGGGACTAGCGGGGGAAAGACCCAGTACTTC. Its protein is CASSLPGTSGGKTQYF.

The CDR3 loop is CASSYGPRITNEKLFF. The CDR3 nucleotides read TGTGCCAGCAGTTACGGTCCCCGGATAACTAATGAAAAACTGTTTTTT. V is TRBV6-5 and J is TRBJ1-4; D unresolved. The CDR3 runs 16 residues. The V and J ends lost 2 bases and 1 base respectively, with 11 bases between them. CDR1 and CDR2 (germline): MNHEY, SVGAGI.

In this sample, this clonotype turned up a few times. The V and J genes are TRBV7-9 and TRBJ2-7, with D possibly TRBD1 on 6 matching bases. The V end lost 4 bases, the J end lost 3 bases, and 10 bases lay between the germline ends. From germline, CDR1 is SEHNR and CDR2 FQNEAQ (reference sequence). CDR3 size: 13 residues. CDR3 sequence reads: CASSWGQIYEQYF. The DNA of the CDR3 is TGTGCCAGCAGCTGGGGACAAATCTACGAGCAGTACTTC.

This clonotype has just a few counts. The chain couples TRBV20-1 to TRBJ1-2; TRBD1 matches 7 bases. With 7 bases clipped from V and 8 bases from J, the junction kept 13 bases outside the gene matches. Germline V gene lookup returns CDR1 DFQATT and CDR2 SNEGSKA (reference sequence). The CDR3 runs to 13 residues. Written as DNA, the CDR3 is TGCAGTGTCACGCAGGGGGTCTTAAGAGGCTACACCTTC. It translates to CSVTQGVLRGYTF.

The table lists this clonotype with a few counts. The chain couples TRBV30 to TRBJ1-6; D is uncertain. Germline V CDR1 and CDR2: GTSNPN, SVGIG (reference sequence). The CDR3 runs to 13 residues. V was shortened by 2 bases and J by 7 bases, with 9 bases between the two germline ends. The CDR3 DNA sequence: TGTGCCTGGAGTCCGGACGACAATTCACCCCTCCACTTT. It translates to CAWSPDDNSPLHF.

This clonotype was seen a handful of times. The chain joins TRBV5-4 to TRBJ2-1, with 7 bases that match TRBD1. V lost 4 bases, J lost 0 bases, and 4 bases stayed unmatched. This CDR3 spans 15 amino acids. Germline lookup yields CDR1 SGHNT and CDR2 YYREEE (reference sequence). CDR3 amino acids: CASSIDRASYNEQFF. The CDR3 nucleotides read TGTGCCAGCAGCATAGACAGGGCCTCCTACAATGAGCAGTTCTTC.

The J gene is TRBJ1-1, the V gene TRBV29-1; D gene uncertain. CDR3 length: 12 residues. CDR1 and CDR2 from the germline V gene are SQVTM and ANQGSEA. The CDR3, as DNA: TGCAGTGCTACCCCAAGGAATTATGAAGCTTTCTTT. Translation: CSATPRNYEAFF.

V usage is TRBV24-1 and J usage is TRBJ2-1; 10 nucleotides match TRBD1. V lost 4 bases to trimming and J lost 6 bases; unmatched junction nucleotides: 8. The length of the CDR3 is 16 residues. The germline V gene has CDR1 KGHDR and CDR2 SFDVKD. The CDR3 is CATSDTGTGAGNEQFF. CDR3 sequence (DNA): TGTGCCACCAGTGACACCGGGACAGGGGCTGGCAATGAGCAGTTCTTC.

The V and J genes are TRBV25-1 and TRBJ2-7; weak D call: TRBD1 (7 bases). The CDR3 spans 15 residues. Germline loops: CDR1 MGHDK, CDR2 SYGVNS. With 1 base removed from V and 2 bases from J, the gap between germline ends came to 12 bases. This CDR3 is CASSELAGQTYEQYF. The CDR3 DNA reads TGTGCCAGCAGTGAATTGGCGGGACAGACCTACGAGCAGTACTTC.

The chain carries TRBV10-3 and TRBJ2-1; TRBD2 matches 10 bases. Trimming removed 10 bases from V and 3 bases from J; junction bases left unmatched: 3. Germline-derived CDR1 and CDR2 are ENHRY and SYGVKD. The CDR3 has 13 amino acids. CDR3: CATWTSGYNEQFF. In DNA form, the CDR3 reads TGTGCCACCTGGACTAGCGGCTACAATGAGCAGTTCTTC.

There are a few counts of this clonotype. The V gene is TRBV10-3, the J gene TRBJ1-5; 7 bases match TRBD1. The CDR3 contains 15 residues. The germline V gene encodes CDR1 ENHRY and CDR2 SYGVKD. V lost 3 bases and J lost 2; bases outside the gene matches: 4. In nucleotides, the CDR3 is TGTGCCATCAGTGATTCTGGACAGGGCAATCAGCCCCAGCATTTT. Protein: CAISDSGQGNQPQHF.

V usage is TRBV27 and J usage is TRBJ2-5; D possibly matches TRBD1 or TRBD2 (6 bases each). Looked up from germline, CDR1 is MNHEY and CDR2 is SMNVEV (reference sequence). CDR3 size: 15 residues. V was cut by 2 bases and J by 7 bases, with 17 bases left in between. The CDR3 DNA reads TGTGCCAGCAGTTTAGGACCGGGGGACATCGGGACCCAGTACTTC. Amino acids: CASSLGPGDIGTQYF.

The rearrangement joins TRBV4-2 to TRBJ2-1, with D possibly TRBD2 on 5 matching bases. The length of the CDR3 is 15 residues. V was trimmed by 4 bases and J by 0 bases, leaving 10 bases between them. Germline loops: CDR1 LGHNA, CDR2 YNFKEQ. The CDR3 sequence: CASSPGEGSYNEQFF. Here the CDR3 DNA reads TGTGCCAGCAGCCCCGGCGAGGGCTCCTACAATGAGCAGTTCTTC.

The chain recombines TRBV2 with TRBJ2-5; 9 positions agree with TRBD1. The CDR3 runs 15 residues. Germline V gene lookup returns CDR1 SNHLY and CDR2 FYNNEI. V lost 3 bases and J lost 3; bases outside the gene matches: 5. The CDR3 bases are TGTGCCAGCAGTGAGGTCGGGACAGGGAAAGAGACCCAGTACTTC. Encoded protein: CASSEVGTGKETQYF. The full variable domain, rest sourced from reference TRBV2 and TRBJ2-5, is EPEVTQTPSHQVTQMGQEVILRCVPISNHLYFYWYRQILGQKVEFLVSFYNNEISEKSEIFDDQFSVERPDGSNFTLKIRSTKLEDSAMYFCASSEVGTGKETQYFGPGTRLLVL.

The DNA for the CDR3 is TGTGCCGGAAGGACACAGGGTAACTATGGCTACACCTTC. Encoded protein: CAGRTQGNYGYTF. The chain uses TRBV6-1 and TRBJ1-2, with a weak D call TRBD1 (6 bases). CDR1 is MNHNS and CDR2 is SASEGT in the germline V gene. V was cut by 11 bases and J by 1 base, with 14 bases left in between. This CDR3 has 13 residues.

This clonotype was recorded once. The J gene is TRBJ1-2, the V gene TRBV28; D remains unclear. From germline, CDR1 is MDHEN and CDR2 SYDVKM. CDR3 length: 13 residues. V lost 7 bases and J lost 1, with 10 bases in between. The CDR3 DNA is TGTGCCAGCACTGGTGGCGTTAACTATGGCTACACCTTC. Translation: CASTGGVNYGYTF.

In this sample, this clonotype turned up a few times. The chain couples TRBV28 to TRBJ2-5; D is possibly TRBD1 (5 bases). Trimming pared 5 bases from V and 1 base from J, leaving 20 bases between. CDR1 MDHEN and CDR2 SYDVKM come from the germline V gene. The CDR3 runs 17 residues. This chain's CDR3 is CASSRLTLTASQETQYF. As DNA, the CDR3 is TGTGCCAGCAGTCGCCTGACTCTGACAGCGTCCCAAGAGACCCAGTACTTC.

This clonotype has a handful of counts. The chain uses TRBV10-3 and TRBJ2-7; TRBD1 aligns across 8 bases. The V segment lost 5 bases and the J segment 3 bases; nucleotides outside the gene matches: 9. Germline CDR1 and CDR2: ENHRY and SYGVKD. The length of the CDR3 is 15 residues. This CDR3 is CAISPSDRVYYEQYV. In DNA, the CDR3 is TGTGCCATCAGTCCCTCGGACAGGGTATACTACGAGCAGTACGTC.

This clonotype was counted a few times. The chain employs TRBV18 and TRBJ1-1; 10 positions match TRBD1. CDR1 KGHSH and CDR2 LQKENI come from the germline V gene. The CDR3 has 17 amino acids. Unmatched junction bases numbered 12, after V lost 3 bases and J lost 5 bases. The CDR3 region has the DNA TGTGCCAGCTCACCCCGACAGGGGGCTTCATCTGGGACTGAAGCTTTCTTT. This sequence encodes CASSPRQGASSGTEAFF.

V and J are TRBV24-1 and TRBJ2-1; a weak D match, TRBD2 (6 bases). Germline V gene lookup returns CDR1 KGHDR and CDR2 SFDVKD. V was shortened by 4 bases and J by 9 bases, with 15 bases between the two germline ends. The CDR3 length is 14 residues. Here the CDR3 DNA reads TGTGCCACCAGTGAACCTCGGCGGAGGGGTGAGCAGTTCTTC. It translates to CATSEPRRRGEQFF.

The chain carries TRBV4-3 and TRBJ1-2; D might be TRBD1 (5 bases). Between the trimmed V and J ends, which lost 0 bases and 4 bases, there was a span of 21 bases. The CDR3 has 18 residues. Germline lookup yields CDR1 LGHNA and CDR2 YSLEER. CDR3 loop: CASSQDRILKGMSYGYTF. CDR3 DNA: TGCGCCAGCAGCCAAGATCGAATTCTTAAGGGGATGTCCTATGGCTACACCTTC.

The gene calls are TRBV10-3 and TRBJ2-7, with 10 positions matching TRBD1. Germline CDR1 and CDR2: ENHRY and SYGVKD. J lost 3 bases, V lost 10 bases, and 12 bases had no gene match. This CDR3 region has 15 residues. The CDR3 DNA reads TGTGCCACCCAAGGGGGGGACAGGGGATACTACGAGCAGTACTTC. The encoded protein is CATQGGDRGYYEQYF.

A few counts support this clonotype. CDR3 amino acids: CASTLAGASAGELFF. The CDR3 bases are TGTGCCAGCACGCTAGCGGGGGCCAGTGCCGGGGAGCTGTTTTTT. This chain uses TRBV7-2 with TRBJ2-2; TRBD2 agrees at 10 bases. Germline V gives CDR1 SGHTA, CDR2 FQGNSA. This CDR3 comprises 15 residues. The J segment lost 6 bases and the V segment lost 7 bases, leaving 8 bases of the junction unmatched.